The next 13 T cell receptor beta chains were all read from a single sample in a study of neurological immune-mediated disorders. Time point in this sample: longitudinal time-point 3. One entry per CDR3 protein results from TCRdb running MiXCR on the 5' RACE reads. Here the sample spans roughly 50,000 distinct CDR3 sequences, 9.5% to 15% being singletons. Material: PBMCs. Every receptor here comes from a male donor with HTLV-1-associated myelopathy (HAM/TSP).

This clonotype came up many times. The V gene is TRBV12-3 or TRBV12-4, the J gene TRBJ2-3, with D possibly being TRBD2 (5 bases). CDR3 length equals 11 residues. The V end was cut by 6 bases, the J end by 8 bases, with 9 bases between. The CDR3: CASRLGGTQYF. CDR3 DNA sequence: TGTGCCAGCAGGCTTGGAGGTACGCAGTATTTT.

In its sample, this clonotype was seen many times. The CDR3 DNA reads TGTGCCAGCTTGCGGCAGTTCTACGAGCAGTACTTC. It is translated as CASLRQFYEQYF. The chain employs TRBV2 and TRBJ2-7, with unresolved D. The CDR3 runs 12 residues. The germline V and J ends were trimmed by 8 bases and 3 bases, with 11 bases remaining between them. Germline assignment: CDR1 SNHLY and CDR2 FYNNEI.

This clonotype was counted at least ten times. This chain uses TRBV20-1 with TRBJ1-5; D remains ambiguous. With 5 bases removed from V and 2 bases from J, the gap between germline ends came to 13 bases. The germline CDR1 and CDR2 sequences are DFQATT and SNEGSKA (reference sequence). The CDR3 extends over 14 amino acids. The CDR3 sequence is CSAVDNLGNQPQHF. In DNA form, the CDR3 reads TGCAGTGCTGTGGATAACCTGGGCAATCAGCCCCAGCATTTT.

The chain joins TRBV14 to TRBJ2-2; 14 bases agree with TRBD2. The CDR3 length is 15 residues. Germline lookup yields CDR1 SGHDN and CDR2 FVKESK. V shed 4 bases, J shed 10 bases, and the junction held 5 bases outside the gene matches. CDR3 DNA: TGTGCCAGCAGCCGCGGGACTAGCGGGGGTGTGGAGCTGTTTTTT. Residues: CASSRGTSGGVELFF.

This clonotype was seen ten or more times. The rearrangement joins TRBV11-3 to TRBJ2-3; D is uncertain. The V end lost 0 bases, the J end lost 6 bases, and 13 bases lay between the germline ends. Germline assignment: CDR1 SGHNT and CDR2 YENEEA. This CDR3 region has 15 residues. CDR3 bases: TGTGCCAGCAGCTTAGAACAGAGTTCGGTCGATACGCAGTATTTT. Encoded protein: CASSLEQSSVDTQYF. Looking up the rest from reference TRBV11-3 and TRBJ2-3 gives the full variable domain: EAGVVQSPRYKIIEKKQPVAFWCNPISGHNTLYWYLQNLGQGPELLIRYENEEAVDDSQLPKDRFSAERLKGVDSTLKIQPAELGDSAVYLCASSLEQSSVDTQYFGPGTRLTVL.

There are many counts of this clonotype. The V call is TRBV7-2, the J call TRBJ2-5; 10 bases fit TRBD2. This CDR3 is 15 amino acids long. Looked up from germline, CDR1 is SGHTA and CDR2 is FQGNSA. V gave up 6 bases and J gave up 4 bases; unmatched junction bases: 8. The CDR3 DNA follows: TGTGCCAGCAGAACAGCGGGGGGGCCCAGAGAGACCCAGTACTTC. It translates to CASRTAGGPRETQYF.

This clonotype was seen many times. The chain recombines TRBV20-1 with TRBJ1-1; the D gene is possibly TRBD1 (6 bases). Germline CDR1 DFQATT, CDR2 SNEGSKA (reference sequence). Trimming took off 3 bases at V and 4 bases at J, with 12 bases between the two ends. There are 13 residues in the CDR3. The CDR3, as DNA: TGCAGTGCTAGCACAGGGCGGAGCACTGAAGCTTTCTTT. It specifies CSASTGRSTEAFF.

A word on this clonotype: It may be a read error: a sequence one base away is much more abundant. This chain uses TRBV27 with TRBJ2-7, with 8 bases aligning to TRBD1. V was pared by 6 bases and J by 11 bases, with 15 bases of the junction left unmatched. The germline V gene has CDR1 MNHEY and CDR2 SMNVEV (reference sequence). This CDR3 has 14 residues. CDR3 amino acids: CASSPTGQVYVEYF. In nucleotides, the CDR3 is TGTGCCAGCAGCCCTACGGGACAGGTGTATGTCGAGTACTTC.

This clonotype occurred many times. In nucleotides, the CDR3 is TGTGCCAGCAGCTCAACCCGGACAGGGAGACAGACCCAGTACTTC. Translated, it gives CASSSTRTGRQTQYF. This chain uses TRBV7-8 with TRBJ2-5; 8 nucleotides match TRBD1. CDR3 size: 15 residues. The junction had 10 bases not matched to a gene; V was cut back by 4 bases and J by 6 bases. The germline gives CDR1 SGHVS, CDR2 FQNEAQ.

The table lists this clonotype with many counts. For the CDR3, the DNA is TGCGCCAGCAGCTTGAACCCCCCGAGGCAGTACTTC. Its translation: CASSLNPPRQYF. The chain employs TRBV5-1 and TRBJ2-7; D ambiguous. CDR1 is SGHRS and CDR2 is YFSETQ in the germline V gene. The CDR3 has 12 residues. V was shortened by 1 base and J by 9 bases, with 11 bases between the two germline ends.

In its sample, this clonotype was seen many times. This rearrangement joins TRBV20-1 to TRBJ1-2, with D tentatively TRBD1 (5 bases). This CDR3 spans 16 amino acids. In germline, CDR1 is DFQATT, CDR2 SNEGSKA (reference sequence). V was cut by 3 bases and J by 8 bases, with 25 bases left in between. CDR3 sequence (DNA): TGCAGTGCTAGTTTGGAGCCTCTGGGACGGGGTATAGGCTACACCTTC. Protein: CSASLEPLGRGIGYTF.

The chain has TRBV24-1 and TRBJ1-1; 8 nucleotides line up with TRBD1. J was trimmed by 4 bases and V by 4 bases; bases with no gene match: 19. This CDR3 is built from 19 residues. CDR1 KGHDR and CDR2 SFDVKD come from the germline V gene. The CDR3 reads CATSELRGEDREPGTEAFF. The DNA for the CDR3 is TGTGCCACCAGTGAGCTCCGAGGGGAGGACAGGGAACCTGGCACTGAAGCTTTCTTT.

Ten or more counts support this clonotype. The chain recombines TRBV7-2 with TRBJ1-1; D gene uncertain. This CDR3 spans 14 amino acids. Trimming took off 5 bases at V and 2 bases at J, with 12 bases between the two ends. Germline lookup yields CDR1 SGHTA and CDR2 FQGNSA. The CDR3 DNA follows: TGTGCCAGCAGCATGGCGCAGGAAAACACTGAAGCTTTCTTT. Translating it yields CASSMAQENTEAFF.